The entry below gives a single TCR beta chain sequence along with its context. This specimen comes from a study of blood T cell repertoires in COVID-19. The CDR3 is made up of 14 amino acids. Germline CDR1 LNHDA, CDR2 SQIVND (reference sequence). V was clipped by 7 bases and J by 7 bases; unmatched bases: 9. The table came from immunoSEQ multiplex PCR; TCRdb's copy has only in-frame clones and leaves some out. Of 95,000 to 110,000 clones in the sample, around 90% were seen once. The TCR sequence derives from a human donor in a cohort sampled during active COVID-19. Sequenced sample: peripheral blood. The chain carries TRBV19 and TRBJ2-2; 7 nucleotides agree with TRBD1. CDR3 in DNA: TGTGCCAGTAAGAGGGACAGAAGGAACGGGGAGCTGTTTTTT. It codes for CASKRDRRNGELFF.